This T cell receptor beta chain was sequenced for a study of T cell clonotyping in hematopoietic cell transplantation. Of note for this clone: Its target is unknown.

Assay: immunoSEQ multiplex PCR; the TCRdb copy retains only in-frame clones and omits some. The sample has fewer than 15,000 clones, roughly 88% seen once. Regarding the study as a whole: Broader posttransplant TCR repertoire diversity was predicted by graft donor and pretransplant recipient Inverse Simpson Index values. At the given depth, recipient repertoires were over 95% de novo clonotypes. Recipient TCR diversity dropped after transplant; expanded clonotypes rose from day 30 to 180.

The germline CDR1 and CDR2 sequences are LNHDA and SQIVND (reference sequence). The CDR3 covers 14 residues. Trimming took off 2 bases at V and 1 base at J, with 9 bases between the two ends. Time point: recipient sample about 28 days before transplant, after cytoreduction. Recipients were bled about 28 days pretransplant and at posttransplant days 30, 100, 180. The clonotype originates from a man in his fifties or sixties with acute myeloid leukemia. Some clones in this sample may be carry-over from other donors' samples. V gene TRBV19 combines with J gene TRBJ2-7; tentative D call: TRBD1 (5 bases). The sequences come from peripheral blood mononuclear cells, collected before stem cell transplant. The CDR3 sequence: CASSITGLSYEQYF. The CDR3 DNA follows: TGTGCCAGTAGTATAACAGGCTTATCCTACGAGCAGTACTTC.